This TCR beta chain is drawn from a study of Graves' ophthalmopathy and Graves' hyperthyroidism. Across the whole study: Prior to any treatment, peripheral blood was collected at the time of initial diagnosis.

Study-wide points: From stable hyperthyroidism, ophthalmopathy was separated by a 13-signature model with about 88% sensitivity and roughly 84% specificity.

The germline V and J ends were trimmed by 5 bases and 4 bases, with 11 bases remaining between them. The CDR3 sequence is 13 residues long. There are many counts of this clonotype. Its matching antigen is unknown. A much more abundant neighbour one base away suggests this may be a read error. Scientists amplified the TCR beta CDR3 regions from RNA transcripts. HTBI primers served in a first-round RT-PCR, which a second-round multiplex PCR followed. TCRdb ran MiXCR on the multiplex PCR reads and lists one entry per CDR3 protein. This sample has some 160,000 distinct CDR3 sequences, with around 40% found just once.

The chain links TRBV12-3 or TRBV12-4 to TRBJ1-1, with no clear D. This TCR was sampled from a young man with Graves' ophthalmopathy. The sequenced sample consisted of peripheral blood. This CDR3 is CASSPGWSTEAFF. CDR3 nucleotides: TGTGCCAGCAGTCCAGGATGGAGCACTGAAGCTTTCTTT.